These T cell receptor beta chains were read from a single sample in a study of beta chain features in type 1 diabetes. Clones were sequenced by immunoSEQ multiplex PCR, and TCRdb holds only the in-frame ones, with some missing. Here the sample spans 20,000 to 25,000 clones, 50% to 60% being singletons. Input material: stem cell memory CD4+ T cells from blood. Every receptor here comes from a young man with type 1 diabetes. Both conserved end residues are part of each CDR3. A D gene is named only where the DNA matches it firmly. Size is omitted from some rows. Given values are once, few, many or a class for expanded clones.

CDR3aa: CASSSWLGAEQFF
CDR3nt: TGTGCCAGCAGCTCATGGTTAGGGGCTGAGCAGTTCTTC
abundance: once
j_gene: TRBJ2-1
d_gene: NA
v_gene: TRBV5-5

CDR3aa: CASSFRGYGYTF
CDR3nt: TGTGCCAGCAGTTTTCGGGGGTATGGCTACACCTTC
abundance: NA
j_gene: TRBJ1-2
d_gene: NA
v_gene: TRBV28

CDR3aa: CASRQGNEKLFF
CDR3nt: TGTGCCAGCAGACAGGGAAATGAAAAACTGTTTTTT
abundance: NA
j_gene: TRBJ1-4
d_gene: NA
v_gene: TRBV25-1

CDR3aa: CASSLLAGPTDTQYF
CDR3nt: TGTGCCAGCAGCTTGCTAGCGGGGCCCACAGATACGCAGTATTTT
abundance: NA
j_gene: TRBJ2-3
d_gene: TRBD2
v_gene: TRBV5-4

CDR3aa: CASSRGTTTYEQYF
CDR3nt: TGTGCCAGCAGCCGCGGGACTACCACCTACGAGCAGTACTTC
abundance: NA
j_gene: TRBJ2-7
d_gene: TRBD2
v_gene: TRBV7-2

CDR3aa: CASSYSTGSYNEQFF
CDR3nt: TGTGCCAGCAGTTACTCGACGGGATCCTACAATGAGCAGTTCTTC
abundance: few
j_gene: TRBJ2-1
d_gene: NA
v_gene: TRBV6-6

CDR3aa: CASSYGQSQRDTQYF
CDR3nt: TGTGCCAGCAGTTACGGACAGTCTCAGAGGGATACGCAGTATTTT
abundance: NA
j_gene: TRBJ2-3
d_gene: NA
v_gene: TRBV6-5

CDR3aa: CASSRAPGSPQETQYF
CDR3nt: TGTGCCAGCTCACGGGCCCCCGGTTCACCCCAAGAGACCCAGTACTTC
abundance: NA
j_gene: TRBJ2-5
d_gene: NA
v_gene: TRBV18

CDR3aa: CASSLARYEQFF
CDR3nt: TGCGCCAGCAGCTTGGCGCGCTATGAGCAGTTCTTC
abundance: NA
j_gene: TRBJ2-1
d_gene: NA
v_gene: TRBV5-1

CDR3aa: CASSLTSGGSQYF
CDR3nt: TGTGCCAGCAGTTTAACTAGCGGGGGGTCGCAGTATTTT
abundance: NA
j_gene: TRBJ2-3
d_gene: TRBD2
v_gene: TRBV28

CDR3aa: CASSVGRGGGATDTQYF
CDR3nt: TGTGCCAGCAGCGTAGGAAGAGGCGGGGGGGCGACAGATACGCAGTATTTT
abundance: few
j_gene: TRBJ2-3
d_gene: TRBD2
v_gene: TRBV9

CDR3aa: CASSPAQSLSYNEQFF
CDR3nt: TGCGCCAGCAGCCCAGCACAGAGCCTTTCCTACAATGAGCAGTTCTTC
abundance: few
j_gene: TRBJ2-1
d_gene: NA
v_gene: TRBV23-1

CDR3aa: CASSDPGGNSYNEQFF
CDR3nt: TGTGCCAGCAGTGACCCCGGGGGGAACTCCTACAATGAGCAGTTCTTC
abundance: NA
j_gene: TRBJ2-1
d_gene: TRBD2
v_gene: TRBV25-1

CDR3aa: CAWRETDPSPLHF
CDR3nt: TGTGCCTGGAGGGAGACAGATCCTTCACCCCTCCACTTT
abundance: NA
j_gene: TRBJ1-6
d_gene: NA
v_gene: TRBV30

CDR3aa: CASSLASGTGVSPLHF
CDR3nt: TGTGCCAGCAGCTTAGCTTCTGGGACAGGGGTGTCACCCCTCCACTTT
abundance: NA
j_gene: TRBJ1-6
d_gene: TRBD1
v_gene: TRBV7-2

CDR3aa: CASSVQGILGNQPQHF
CDR3nt: TGTGCCAGCAGTGTTCAGGGGATTCTGGGCAATCAGCCCCAGCATTTT
abundance: NA
j_gene: TRBJ1-5
d_gene: NA
v_gene: TRBV6-1

CDR3aa: CASSPRGLQTLEAFF
CDR3nt: TGTGCCAGCAGCCCCCGGGGACTCCAGACCCTTGAAGCTTTCTTT
abundance: once
j_gene: TRBJ1-1
d_gene: NA
v_gene: TRBV11-2

CDR3aa: CASSQGINRGEDQPQHF
CDR3nt: TGCGCCAGCAGCCAAGGAATAAACAGGGGGGAAGATCAGCCCCAGCATTTT
abundance: few
j_gene: TRBJ1-5
d_gene: TRBD1
v_gene: TRBV4-3

CDR3aa: CASSYGTAQETQYF
CDR3nt: TGTGCCAGCAGCTACGGGACAGCACAAGAGACCCAGTACTTC
abundance: NA
j_gene: TRBJ2-5
d_gene: TRBD1
v_gene: TRBV7-2

CDR3aa: CASLPGQGVGQYF
CDR3nt: TGTGCCAGCTTACCGGGACAGGGGGTTGGGCAGTACTTC
abundance: NA
j_gene: TRBJ2-7
d_gene: TRBD1
v_gene: TRBV25-1

CDR3aa: CASNPSAARGYEQYF
CDR3nt: TGTGCCAGCAACCCGAGTGCGGCCAGGGGGTACGAGCAGTACTTC
abundance: NA
j_gene: TRBJ2-7
d_gene: TRBD1
v_gene: TRBV2

CDR3aa: CASSSQRGGQNTQYF
CDR3nt: TGTGCCAGCAGCTCCCAGCGGGGGGGCCAAAATACGCAGTATTTT
abundance: NA
j_gene: TRBJ2-3
d_gene: TRBD2
v_gene: TRBV7-2

CDR3aa: CASSPSVLAGANVLTF
CDR3nt: TGCGCCAGCAGCCCCTCAGTGTTGGCTGGGGCCAACGTCCTGACTTTC
abundance: NA
j_gene: TRBJ2-6
d_gene: NA
v_gene: TRBV5-1

CDR3aa: CASSLSGTGAGGETQYF
CDR3nt: TGTGCCAGCAGCCTGTCCGGGACAGGGGCGGGAGGAGAGACCCAGTACTTC
abundance: few
j_gene: TRBJ2-5
d_gene: TRBD1
v_gene: TRBV2

CDR3aa: CASSPGGETQYF
CDR3nt: TGTGCCAGCAGTCCGGGGGGAGAGACCCAGTACTTC
abundance: few
j_gene: TRBJ2-5
d_gene: TRBD2
v_gene: TRBV6-6

CDR3aa: CASASAGGQETQYF
CDR3nt: TGTGCCAGCGCGTCGGCGGGAGGCCAAGAGACCCAGTACTTC
abundance: once
j_gene: TRBJ2-5
d_gene: TRBD2
v_gene: TRBV6-5

CDR3aa: CASSLTGGNTEAFF
CDR3nt: TGTGCCAGCAGCTTGACAGGGGGGAACACTGAAGCTTTCTTT
abundance: NA
j_gene: TRBJ1-1
d_gene: TRBD1
v_gene: TRBV7-8

CDR3aa: CASSRPGQDSGNTIYF
CDR3nt: TGTGCCAGCAGCCGTCCGGGACAAGACTCTGGAAACACCATATATTTT
abundance: NA
j_gene: TRBJ1-3
d_gene: NA
v_gene: TRBV5-5

CDR3aa: CASSFAGGLAGGNEQFF
CDR3nt: TGTGCCAGCAGCTTTGCCGGAGGACTAGCGGGAGGCAATGAGCAGTTCTTC
abundance: few
j_gene: TRBJ2-1
d_gene: TRBD2
v_gene: TRBV5-6

CDR3aa: CASSTQGQGYGYTF
CDR3nt: TGTGCCAGCAGCACGCAAGGACAGGGGTATGGCTACACCTTC
abundance: NA
j_gene: TRBJ1-2
d_gene: TRBD1
v_gene: TRBV7-2

CDR3aa: CASLDRVEGSPLHF
CDR3nt: TGTGCCAGCCTTGACAGGGTTGAAGGTTCACCCCTCCACTTT
abundance: NA
j_gene: TRBJ1-6
d_gene: TRBD1
v_gene: TRBV2

CDR3aa: CASGSGYEQYF
CDR3nt: TGTGCCAGTGGCAGTGGTTACGAGCAGTACTTC
abundance: once
j_gene: TRBJ2-7
d_gene: NA
v_gene: TRBV19

CDR3aa: CASSLWQGANGYTF
CDR3nt: TGTGCCAGCAGCTTATGGCAGGGGGCTAATGGCTACACCTTC
abundance: few
j_gene: TRBJ1-2
d_gene: TRBD1
v_gene: TRBV13

CDR3aa: CASSSGGPAPYEQYF
CDR3nt: TGTGCCAGCAGTTCGGGGGGGCCAGCTCCTTACGAGCAGTACTTC
abundance: NA
j_gene: TRBJ2-7
d_gene: TRBD2
v_gene: TRBV6-1

CDR3aa: CASSPGQITEAFF
CDR3nt: TGTGCCAGCAGCCCAGGACAGATCACTGAAGCTTTCTTT
abundance: few
j_gene: TRBJ1-1
d_gene: NA
v_gene: TRBV7-2

CDR3aa: CASSPVEGEFYGYTF
CDR3nt: TGTGCCAGCTCACCTGTGGAGGGAGAGTTCTATGGCTACACCTTC
abundance: once
j_gene: TRBJ1-2
d_gene: NA
v_gene: TRBV18

CDR3aa: CASSFGTHQETQYF
CDR3nt: TGTGCCAGCAGCTTTGGGACACATCAAGAGACCCAGTACTTC
abundance: once
j_gene: TRBJ2-5
d_gene: NA
v_gene: TRBV5-4

CDR3aa: CAWRTGAGETQYF
CDR3nt: TGTGCCTGGAGGACAGGGGCGGGGGAGACCCAGTACTTC
abundance: NA
j_gene: TRBJ2-5
d_gene: TRBD1
v_gene: TRBV30

CDR3aa: CASSVSTRGIETQYF
CDR3nt: TGTGCCAGCAGCGTATCAACTAGGGGGATAGAGACCCAGTACTTC
abundance: once
j_gene: TRBJ2-5
d_gene: NA
v_gene: TRBV9

CDR3aa: CSVGSGGQPQHF
CDR3nt: TGCAGCGTTGGGTCAGGGGGTCAGCCCCAGCATTTT
abundance: few
j_gene: TRBJ1-5
d_gene: TRBD1
v_gene: TRBV29-1

CDR3aa: CASLAPSTGGNEQFF
CDR3nt: TGTGCCAGTCTGGCCCCTAGCACAGGGGGCAATGAGCAGTTCTTC
abundance: NA
j_gene: TRBJ2-1
d_gene: TRBD1
v_gene: TRBV28

CDR3aa: CASSKTGTGTNYGYTF
CDR3nt: TGTGCCAGCAGCAAGACCGGGACAGGGACTAACTATGGCTACACCTTC
abundance: NA
j_gene: TRBJ1-2
d_gene: TRBD1
v_gene: TRBV9

CDR3aa: CSVVKGLAANEQFF
CDR3nt: TGCAGCGTTGTCAAGGGACTAGCGGCCAATGAGCAGTTCTTC
abundance: NA
j_gene: TRBJ2-1
d_gene: TRBD2
v_gene: TRBV29-1

CDR3aa: CASTPGTGENNEQFF
CDR3nt: TGTGCCAGCACCCCAGGGACAGGGGAGAACAATGAGCAGTTCTTC
abundance: NA
j_gene: TRBJ2-1
d_gene: TRBD1
v_gene: TRBV5-4

CDR3aa: CASSGGQMGVEGETQYF
CDR3nt: TGTGCCAGCAGCGGGGGACAGATGGGGGTCGAGGGGGAGACCCAGTACTTC
abundance: once
j_gene: TRBJ2-5
d_gene: TRBD1
v_gene: TRBV9

CDR3aa: CASSPRGGAYEQYF
CDR3nt: TGTGCCAGCAGTCCTCGGGGAGGGGCATACGAGCAGTACTTC
abundance: NA
j_gene: TRBJ2-7
d_gene: TRBD2
v_gene: TRBV27

CDR3aa: CASSLRVAGGETQYF
CDR3nt: TGTGCCAGCAGCTTGCGGGTAGCGGGAGGAGAGACCCAGTACTTC
abundance: NA
j_gene: TRBJ2-5
d_gene: TRBD2
v_gene: TRBV5-4

CDR3aa: CASSDWGHHTEAFF
CDR3nt: TGTGCCAGCAGTGATTGGGGACATCACACTGAAGCTTTCTTT
abundance: few
j_gene: TRBJ1-1
d_gene: NA
v_gene: TRBV2

CDR3aa: CASSQSQAWRDRGFFNYGYTF
CDR3nt: TGCGCCAGCAGTCAATCGCAAGCCTGGAGGGACAGGGGGTTTTTTAACTATGGCTACACCTTC
abundance: NA
j_gene: TRBJ1-2
d_gene: TRBD1
v_gene: TRBV23-1

CDR3aa: CASSSPGTLGRDTQYF
CDR3nt: TGTGCCAGCAGTTCCCCCGGGACATTGGGCCGAGATACGCAGTATTTT
abundance: once
j_gene: TRBJ2-3
d_gene: NA
v_gene: TRBV28

CDR3aa: CASSNRDRLGYEQYF
CDR3nt: TGTGCCAGCAGTAACCGGGACAGGCTAGGTTACGAGCAGTACTTC
abundance: few
j_gene: TRBJ2-7
d_gene: TRBD1
v_gene: TRBV7-2

CDR3aa: CASSLGPGTGVYEQYF
CDR3nt: TGTGCCAGCAGTTTAGGTCCCGGGACAGGTGTTTACGAGCAGTACTTC
abundance: NA
j_gene: TRBJ2-7
d_gene: TRBD1
v_gene: TRBV28